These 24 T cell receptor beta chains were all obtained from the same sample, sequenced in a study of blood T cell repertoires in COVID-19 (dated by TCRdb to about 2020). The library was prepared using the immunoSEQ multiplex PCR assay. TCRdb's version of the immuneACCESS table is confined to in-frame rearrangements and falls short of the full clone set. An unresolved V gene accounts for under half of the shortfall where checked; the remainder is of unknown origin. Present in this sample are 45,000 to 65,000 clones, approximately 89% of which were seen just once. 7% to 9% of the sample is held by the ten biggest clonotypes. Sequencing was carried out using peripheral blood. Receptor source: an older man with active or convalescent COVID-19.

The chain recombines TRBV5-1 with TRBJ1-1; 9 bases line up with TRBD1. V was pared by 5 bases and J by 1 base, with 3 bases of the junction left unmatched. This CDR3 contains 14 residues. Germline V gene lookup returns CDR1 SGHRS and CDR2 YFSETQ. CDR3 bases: TGCGCCAGCAGACAGGGGGCCTCGAACACTGAAGCTTTCTTT. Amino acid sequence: CASRQGASNTEAFF.

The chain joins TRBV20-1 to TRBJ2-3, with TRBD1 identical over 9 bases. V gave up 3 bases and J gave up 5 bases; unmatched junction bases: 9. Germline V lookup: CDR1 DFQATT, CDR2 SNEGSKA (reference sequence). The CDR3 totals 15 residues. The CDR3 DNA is TGCAGTGCTAGTAGGACAGGGGATCCTTTAGATACGCAGTATTTT. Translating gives CSASRTGDPLDTQYF.

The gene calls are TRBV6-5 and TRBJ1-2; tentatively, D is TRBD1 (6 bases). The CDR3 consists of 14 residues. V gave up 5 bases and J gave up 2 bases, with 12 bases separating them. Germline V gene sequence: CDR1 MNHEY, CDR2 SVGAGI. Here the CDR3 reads CASSPGRGNYGYTF. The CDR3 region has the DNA TGTGCCAGCAGTCCCGGAAGGGGGAACTATGGCTACACCTTC.

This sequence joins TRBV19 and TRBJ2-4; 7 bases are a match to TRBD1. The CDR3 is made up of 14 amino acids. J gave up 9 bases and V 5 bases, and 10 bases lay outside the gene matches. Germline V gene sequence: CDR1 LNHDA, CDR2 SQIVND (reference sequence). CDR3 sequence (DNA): TGTGCCAGTAGTGCAACAGGGGTCGACGGCATTCAGTACTTC. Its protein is CASSATGVDGIQYF.

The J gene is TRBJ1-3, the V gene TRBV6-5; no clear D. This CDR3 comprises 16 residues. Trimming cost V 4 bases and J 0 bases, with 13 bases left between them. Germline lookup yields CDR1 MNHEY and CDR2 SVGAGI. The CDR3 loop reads CASSLTRPHSGNTIYF. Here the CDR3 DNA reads TGTGCCAGCAGTTTAACCAGGCCCCACTCTGGAAACACCATATATTTT.

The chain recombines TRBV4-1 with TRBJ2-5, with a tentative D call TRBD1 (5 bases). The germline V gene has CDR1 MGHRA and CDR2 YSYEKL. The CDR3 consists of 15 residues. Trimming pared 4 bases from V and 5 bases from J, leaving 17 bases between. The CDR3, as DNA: TGCGCCAGCAGCCCCTCTTCAGGGATATGGGAGACCCAGTACTTC. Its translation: CASSPSSGIWETQYF.

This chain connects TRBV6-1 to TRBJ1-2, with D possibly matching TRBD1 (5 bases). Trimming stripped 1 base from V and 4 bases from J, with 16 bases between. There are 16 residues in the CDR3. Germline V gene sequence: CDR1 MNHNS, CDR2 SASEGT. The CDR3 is CASSEGLDSSFYGYTF. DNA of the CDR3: TGTGCCAGCAGTGAAGGGCTAGACAGTTCCTTCTATGGCTACACCTTC.

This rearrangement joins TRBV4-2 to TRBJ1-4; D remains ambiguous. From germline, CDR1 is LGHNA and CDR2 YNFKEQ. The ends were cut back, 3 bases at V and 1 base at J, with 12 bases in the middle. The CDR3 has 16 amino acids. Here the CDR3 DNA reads TGTGCCAGCAGCCAGGAGGGTGTGGGAACTAATGAAAAACTGTTTTTT. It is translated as CASSQEGVGTNEKLFF.

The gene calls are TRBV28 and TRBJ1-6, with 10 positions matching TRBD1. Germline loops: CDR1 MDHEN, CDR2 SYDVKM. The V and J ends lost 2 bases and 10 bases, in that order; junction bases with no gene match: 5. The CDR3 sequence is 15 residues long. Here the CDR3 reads CASSLAGQGYSPLHF. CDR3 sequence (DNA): TGTGCCAGCAGTTTAGCGGGACAGGGGTACTCACCCCTCCACTTT.

The CDR3 here is CASSPGQYEKLFF. The CDR3 DNA is TGTGCCAGCAGTCCCGGACAGTATGAAAAACTGTTTTTT. The chain carries TRBV6-2 or TRBV6-3 and TRBJ1-4; perhaps TRBD1 as D (6 bases). The CDR3 has 13 residues. Germline-derived CDR1 and CDR2 are MNHEY and SVGEGT. The germline V and J ends were trimmed by 5 bases and 6 bases, with 10 bases remaining between them.

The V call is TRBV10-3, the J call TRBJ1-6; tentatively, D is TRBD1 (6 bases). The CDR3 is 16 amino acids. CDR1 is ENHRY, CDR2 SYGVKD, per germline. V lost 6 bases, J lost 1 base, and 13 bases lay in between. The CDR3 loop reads CAISPGQRSYNSPLHF. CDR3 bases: TGTGCCATCAGCCCGGGACAAAGGTCCTATAATTCACCCCTCCACTTT.

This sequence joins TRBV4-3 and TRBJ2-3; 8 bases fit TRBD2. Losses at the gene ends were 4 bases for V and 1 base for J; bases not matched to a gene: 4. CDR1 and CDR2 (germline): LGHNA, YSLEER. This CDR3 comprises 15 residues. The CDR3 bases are TGCGCCAGCAGCCGAAGAGCGGGGGGCACAGATACGCAGTATTTT. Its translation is CASSRRAGGTDTQYF.

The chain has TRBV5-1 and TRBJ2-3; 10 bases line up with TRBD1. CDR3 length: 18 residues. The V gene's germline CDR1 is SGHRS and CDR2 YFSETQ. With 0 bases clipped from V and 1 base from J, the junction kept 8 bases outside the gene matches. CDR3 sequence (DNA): TGCGCCAGCAGCTTGGAATACGCGGGGACAGGGGGCACAGATACGCAGTATTTT. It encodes CASSLEYAGTGGTDTQYF.

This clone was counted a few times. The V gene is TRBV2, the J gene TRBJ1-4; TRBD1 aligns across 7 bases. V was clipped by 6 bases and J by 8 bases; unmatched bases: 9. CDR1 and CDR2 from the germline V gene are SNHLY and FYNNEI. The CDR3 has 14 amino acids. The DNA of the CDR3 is TGTGCCAGCAGGACCGACAGGGTTTGGGAAAAACTGTTTTTT. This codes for CASRTDRVWEKLFF.

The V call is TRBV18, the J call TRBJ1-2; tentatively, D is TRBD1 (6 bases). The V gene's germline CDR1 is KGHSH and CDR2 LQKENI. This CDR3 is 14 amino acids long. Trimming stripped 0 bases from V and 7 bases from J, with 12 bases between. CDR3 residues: CASSPPQGYGGYTF. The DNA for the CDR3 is TGTGCCAGCTCACCACCGCAGGGGTATGGTGGCTACACCTTC.

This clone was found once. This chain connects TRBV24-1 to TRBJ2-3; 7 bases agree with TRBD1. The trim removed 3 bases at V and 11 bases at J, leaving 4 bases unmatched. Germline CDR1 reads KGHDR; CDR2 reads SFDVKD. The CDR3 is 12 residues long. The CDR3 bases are TGTGCCACCAGTGATCTTTGGGACAGGCAGTATTTT. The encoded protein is CATSDLWDRQYF.

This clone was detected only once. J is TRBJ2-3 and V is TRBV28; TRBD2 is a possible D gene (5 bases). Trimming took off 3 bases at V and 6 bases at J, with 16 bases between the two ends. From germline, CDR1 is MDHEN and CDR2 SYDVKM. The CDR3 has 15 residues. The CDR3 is CASSFPRTRGDTQYF. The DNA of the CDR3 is TGTGCCAGCAGTTTTCCCAGGACCCGAGGGGATACGCAGTATTTT.

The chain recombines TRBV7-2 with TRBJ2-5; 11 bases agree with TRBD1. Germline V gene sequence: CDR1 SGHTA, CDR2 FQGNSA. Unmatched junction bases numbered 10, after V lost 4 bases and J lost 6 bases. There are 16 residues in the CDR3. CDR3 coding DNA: TGTGCCAGCAGCTACAACCCCGGGACAGGGGGAAAGACCCAGTACTTC. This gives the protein CASSYNPGTGGKTQYF.

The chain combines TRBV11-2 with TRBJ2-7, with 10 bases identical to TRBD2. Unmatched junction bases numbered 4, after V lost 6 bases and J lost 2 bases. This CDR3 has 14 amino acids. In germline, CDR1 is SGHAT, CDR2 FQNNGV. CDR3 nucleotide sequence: TGTGCCAGCAGGGCGGGACTAGCGACCTACGAGCAGTACTTC. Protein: CASRAGLATYEQYF.

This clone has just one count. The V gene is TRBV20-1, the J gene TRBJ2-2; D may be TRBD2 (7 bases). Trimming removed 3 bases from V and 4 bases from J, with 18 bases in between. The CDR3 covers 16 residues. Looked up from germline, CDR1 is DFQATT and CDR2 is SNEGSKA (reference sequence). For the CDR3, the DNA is TGCAGTGCTAGTTCCCTTCGGGGGGCGAGCACCGGGGAGCTGTTTTTT. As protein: CSASSLRGASTGELFF.

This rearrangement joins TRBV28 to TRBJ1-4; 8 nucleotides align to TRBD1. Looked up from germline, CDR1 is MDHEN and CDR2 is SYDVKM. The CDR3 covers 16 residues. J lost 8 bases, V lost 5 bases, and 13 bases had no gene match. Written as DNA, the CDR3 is TGTGCCAGCAGTGCACCCAGGACAGGGCAAGTAGAAAAACTGTTTTTT. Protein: CASSAPRTGQVEKLFF.

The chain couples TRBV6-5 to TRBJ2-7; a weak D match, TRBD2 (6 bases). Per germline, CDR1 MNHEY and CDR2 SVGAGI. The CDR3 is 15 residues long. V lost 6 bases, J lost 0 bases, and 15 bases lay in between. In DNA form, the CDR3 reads TGTGCCAGCAGGATCCGGGACGGGAGCTCCTACGAGCAGTACTTC. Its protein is CASRIRDGSSYEQYF.

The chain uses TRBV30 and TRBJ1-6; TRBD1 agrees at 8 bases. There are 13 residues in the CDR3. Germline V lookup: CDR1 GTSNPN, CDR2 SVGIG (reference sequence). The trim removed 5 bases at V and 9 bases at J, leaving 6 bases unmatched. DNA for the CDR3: TGTGCCTGGGGAGGACAGGGAAGTTCACCCCTCCACTTT. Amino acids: CAWGGQGSSPLHF.

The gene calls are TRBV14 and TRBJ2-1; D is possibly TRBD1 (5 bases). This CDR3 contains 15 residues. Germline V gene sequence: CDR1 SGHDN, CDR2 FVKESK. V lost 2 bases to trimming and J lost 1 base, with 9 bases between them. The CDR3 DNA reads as TGTGCCAGCAGCCAATGGCAGGGATCCTACAATGAGCAGTTCTTC. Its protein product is CASSQWQGSYNEQFF.